Below are 12 T cell receptor beta chains sequenced from a single sample in a study of neurological immune-mediated disorders (dated by TCRdb to about 2019). Libraries were prepared through 5' RACE. Sequenced on an Illumina HiSeq 2500. Using fastp trimming at Q25 and MiXCR clonotype assembly, TCRdb reanalyzed the public sequencing data and kept in-frame beta chains. Records with the same CDR3 protein are collapsed into one entry carrying the most frequent genes and DNA. Here the sample has about 79,000 distinct CDR3 sequences; roughly an eighth occur a single time. 6% to 7% of the sample lies in the top ten. The source material was PBMCs. Source of these receptors: a woman aged 50 to 65 in good health.

This clonotype has a count of ten or more. This chain's CDR3 is CASSWGREGEKLFF. CDR3 coding DNA: TGTGCCAGCTCCTGGGGCAGGGAAGGTGAAAAACTGTTTTTT. The V gene is TRBV27, the J gene TRBJ1-4; D may be TRBD1 (5 bases). The CDR3 consists of 14 residues. Trimming cost V 8 bases and J 7 bases, with 17 bases left between them. CDR1 MNHEY and CDR2 SMNVEV come from the germline V gene (reference sequence).

This clonotype was picked up many times. The chain couples TRBV21-1 to TRBJ2-5; TRBD1, the table's D call, was not compared with the DNA. TRBV21-1 is designated a pseudogene. The CDR3 runs 14 residues. The CDR3, as DNA: TGTGCCAGCAGACCCCCACGGGTAATAGAGACCCAGTACTTC. It codes for CASRPPRVIETQYF.

This clonotype was counted many times. The chain is built from TRBV7-3 and TRBJ2-1; 9 bases are a match to TRBD2. CDR3 length equals 17 residues. CDR1 is SGHTA and CDR2 is FQGTGA in the germline V gene. J lost 3 bases, V lost 1 base, and 7 bases had no gene match. This CDR3 is CASSLRFPSGNYNEQFF. DNA for the CDR3: TGTGCCAGCAGCTTAAGATTCCCTAGCGGGAACTACAATGAGCAGTTCTTC. Variable domain in full (rest from reference TRBV7-3 and TRBJ2-1): GAGVSQTPSNKVTEKGKYVELRCDPISGHTALYWYRQSLGQGPEFLIYFQGTGAADDSGLPNDRFFAVRPEGSVSTLKIQRTERGDSAVYLCASSLRFPSGNYNEQFFGPGTRLTVL.

This clonotype was recorded many times. The V call is TRBV6-6, the J call TRBJ2-1; 11 bases map to TRBD2. Germline CDR1 reads MNHNY; CDR2 reads SVGAGI (reference sequence). Trimming removed 2 bases from V and 0 bases from J; junction bases left unmatched: 15. The CDR3 runs to 21 residues. The CDR3 loop reads CASSYPSSGRAMGISYNEQFF. CDR3 nucleotides: TGTGCCAGCAGTTACCCTAGTAGCGGGAGGGCCATGGGGATCTCCTACAATGAGCAGTTCTTC.

This clonotype was seen ten or more times. The chain joins TRBV5-1 to TRBJ2-7; D remains unclear. Per germline, CDR1 SGHRS and CDR2 YFSETQ. V was trimmed by 0 bases and J by 0 bases, leaving 13 bases between them. The length of the CDR3 is 16 residues. CDR3 protein: CASSLAVAPVSYEQYF. The CDR3 bases are TGCGCCAGCAGCTTGGCCGTCGCGCCGGTCTCCTACGAGCAGTACTTC.

This clonotype was seen many times. This sequence joins TRBV7-6 and TRBJ2-5; possibly TRBD2 for D (5 bases). The V end was cut by 4 bases, the J end by 5 bases, with 11 bases between. The CDR3 runs 13 residues. The germline CDR1 and CDR2 sequences are SGHVS and FNYEAQ. The CDR3 sequence: CASSYGLLETQYF. Written as DNA, the CDR3 is TGTGCCAGCAGCTATGGACTTTTGGAGACCCAGTACTTC.

The table lists this clonotype with many counts. The J gene is TRBJ2-7, the V gene TRBV29-1; maybe TRBD1 (5 bases). CDR1 SQVTM and CDR2 ANQGSEA come from the germline V gene. This CDR3 contains 15 residues. Trimming removed 0 bases from V and 3 bases from J, with 15 bases in between. The CDR3: CSVEDGRQGGYEQYF. CDR3 DNA sequence: TGCAGCGTTGAAGATGGAAGGCAGGGCGGCTACGAGCAGTACTTC.

This clonotype appeared many times. The chain uses TRBV5-1 and TRBJ1-6, with D possibly matching TRBD1 (6 bases). CDR1 is SGHRS and CDR2 is YFSETQ in the germline V gene. The CDR3 loop spans 14 amino acids. V was pared by 1 base and J by 7 bases, with 9 bases between. CDR3 bases: TGCGCCAGCAGCTTGCCGGACAGCAATTCACCCCTCCACTTT. Translation: CASSLPDSNSPLHF.

This clonotype has a count of ten or more. The rearrangement joins TRBV6-5 to TRBJ2-7; D gene unclear. CDR1 is MNHEY and CDR2 is SVGAGI in the germline V gene. This CDR3 region has 13 residues. V dropped 6 bases and J dropped 4 bases, with 13 bases sitting between them. The CDR3 coding sequence is TGTGCCAGCAGGAGGATCTTTGGGTACGAGCAGTACTTC. It specifies CASRRIFGYEQYF.

This clonotype has at least ten counts. The chain has TRBV20-1 and TRBJ1-6, with 8 bases lining up with TRBD1. Germline CDR1 reads DFQATT; CDR2 reads SNEGSKA (reference sequence). J lost 7 bases, V lost 5 bases, and 13 bases had no gene match. This CDR3 is built from 16 residues. The CDR3 spells CSARPIVGTGNSPLHF. The CDR3 DNA sequence: TGCAGTGCTCGCCCGATCGTAGGGACAGGAAATTCACCCCTCCACTTT.

This clonotype appeared many times. V and J are TRBV2 and TRBJ1-2; 7 nucleotides align to TRBD1. This CDR3 spans 15 amino acids. Per germline, CDR1 SNHLY and CDR2 FYNNEI. J was trimmed by 7 bases and V by 5 bases; bases with no gene match: 13. The CDR3 DNA is TGTGCCAGCAGTCCTTGGGACAGCCTCAGGAGTGGCTACACCTTC. This translates into CASSPWDSLRSGYTF.

This clonotype was detected many times. This chain links TRBV11-2 with TRBJ1-5; no reliable D call. CDR3 length: 15 amino acids. CDR1 is SGHAT, CDR2 FQNNGV, per germline. Trimming left V 1 base short and J 5 bases short, with 12 bases between. The CDR3 loop is CASSLGGKTYQPQHF. The CDR3, as DNA: TGTGCCAGCAGCTTAGGGGGAAAGACTTATCAGCCCCAGCATTTT.